Detailed here is one TCR beta chain. This sample was included in a study of technical replicates of blood from several donors. The CDR3 length is 13 residues. Germline CDR1 reads MGHRA; CDR2 reads YSYEKL. V was shortened by 1 base and J by 2 bases, with 6 bases between the two germline ends. Clones were read by immunoSEQ multiplex PCR, and TCRdb kept only the in-frame ones, dropping some. The sample holds some 70,000 clones, approximately 90% seen once. This clonotype was sampled from a human donor in good health. Some clones in this sample may be carry-over from other donors' samples. The chain is built from TRBV4-1 and TRBJ2-7, with D tentatively TRBD2 (6 bases). The sequenced sample was PBMCs. CDR3 DNA sequence: TGCGCCAGCAGCCAAGGACTAGCCTACGAGCAGTACTTC. This codes for CASSQGLAYEQYF.